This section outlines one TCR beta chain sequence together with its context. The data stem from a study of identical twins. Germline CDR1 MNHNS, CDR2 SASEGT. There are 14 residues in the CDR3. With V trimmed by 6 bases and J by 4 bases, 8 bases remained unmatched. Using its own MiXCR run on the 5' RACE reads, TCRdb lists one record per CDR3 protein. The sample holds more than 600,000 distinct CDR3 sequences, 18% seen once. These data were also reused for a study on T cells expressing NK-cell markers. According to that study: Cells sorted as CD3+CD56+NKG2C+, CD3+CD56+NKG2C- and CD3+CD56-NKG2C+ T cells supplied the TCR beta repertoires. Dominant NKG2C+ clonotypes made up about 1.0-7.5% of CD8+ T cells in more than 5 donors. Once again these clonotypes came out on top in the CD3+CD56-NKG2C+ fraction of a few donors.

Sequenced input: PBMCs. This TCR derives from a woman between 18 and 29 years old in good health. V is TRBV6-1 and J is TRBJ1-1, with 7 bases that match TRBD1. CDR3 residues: CASSRGGRGTEAFF. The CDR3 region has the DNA TGTGCCAGCAGCCGAGGGGGCCGGGGCACTGAAGCTTTCTTT.